This T cell receptor (beta chain) originates from a study of T cells in Graves' hyperthyroidism and ophthalmopathy. V dropped 1 base and J dropped 5 bases, with 15 bases sitting between them. In germline, CDR1 is SEHNR, CDR2 FQNEAQ (reference sequence). The CDR3 has 16 amino acids. TCR beta CDR3 regions were amplified from RNA. When the TCR CDR3 underwent first-round RT-PCR, the HTBI primer set was used. Using its own MiXCR run on the multiplex PCR reads, TCRdb lists one record per CDR3 protein. The table has 550,000 to 650,000 distinct CDR3 sequences, around 14% seen once; the top ten hold approximately 5.7%. This clonotype has at least ten counts.

This sequence originates from a woman aged 25-40 years with Graves' hyperthyroidism that later progressed to Graves' ophthalmopathy. This chain uses TRBV7-9 with TRBJ2-1; D might be TRBD2 (5 bases). The specimen was blood. Here the CDR3 reads CASSLVVGGLNNEQFF. The DNA of the CDR3 is TGTGCCAGCAGCTTAGTGGTTGGCGGGTTGAACAATGAGCAGTTCTTC. Looking up the rest from reference TRBV7-9 and TRBJ2-1 gives the full variable domain: DTGVSQNPRHKITKRGQNVTFRCDPISEHNRLYWYRQTLGQGPEFLTYFQNEAQLEKSRLLSDRFSAERPKGSFSTLEIQRTEQGDSAMYLCASSLVVGGLNNEQFFGPGTRLTVL.